This TCR beta chain was found in a study of long-term antiretroviral therapy in people with HIV. Notes on the study in general: Despite increasing after ART, diversity remained lower than that of transplant donor controls. Samples were collected from the mid-2000s to the late 2010s under possibly less effective ART regimens. Clones that had undergone expansion before ART prevailed in the repertoire throughout all time points.

A minimum of one pre-ART and two post-ART PBMC samples existed for each donor. About this clone: Its antigen is not identified.

The run of the v3.0 immunoSEQ assay was at survey level. TCRdb's table, derived via immunoSEQ multiplex PCR, lists solely in-frame clones and lacks some. Of some 11,000 clones listed, around 84% are singletons. The sequence was obtained from a man aged 50-59 years with HIV. The specimen was unsorted PBMCs, collected 7.2 years after starting antiretroviral therapy.

CDR3 loop: CASRPWHESFNQPQHF. CDR3 bases: TGTGCCAGTAGACCCTGGCACGAATCTTTCAATCAGCCCCAGCATTTT. The chain has TRBV19 and TRBJ1-5; D is uncertain. The CDR3 spans 16 residues. V was cut by 6 bases and J by 3 bases, with 18 bases left in between. Germline V gene sequence: CDR1 LNHDA, CDR2 SQIVND (reference sequence). Based on the CDR3 plus reference TRBV19 and TRBJ1-5, the full variable domain is DGGITQSPKYLFRKEGQNVTLSCEQNLNHDAMYWYRQDPGQGLRLIYYSQIVNDFQKGDIAEGYSVSREKKESFPLTVTSAQKNPTAFYLCASRPWHESFNQPQHFGDGTRLSIL.